This entry describes one TCR beta chain. Libraries were prepared by immunoSEQ multiplex PCR; TCRdb keeps only in-frame clonotypes and omits some of them. Of hundreds of thousands of clones listed, around nine tenths are singletons. J was trimmed by 5 bases and V by 4 bases; bases with no gene match: 7. The germline V gene has CDR1 KGHDR and CDR2 SFDVKD. The CDR3 extends over 15 amino acids. This sample is drawn from a study of blood T cell repertoires in COVID-19. About the study: Italy, Spain and the United States were the sources of the convalescent and acute COVID-19 samples. Sample material is recorded as cDNA or gDNA derived from T cells, B-cell-depleted T cells, or PBMCs.

Sequenced sample: peripheral blood. V and J are TRBV24-1 and TRBJ2-5, with TRBD1 matching 9 bases. The receptor was derived from a man aged 60 to 69 with acute or convalescent COVID-19. CDR3 region: CATSDQTGGGETQYF. The DNA for the CDR3 is TGTGCCACCAGTGACCAGACAGGGGGAGGGGAGACCCAGTACTTC.